The T cell receptor beta chain described here comes from a study of neoadjuvant anti-PD-1 for oral cavity cancer. Study overall: Most patients had three to four biweekly doses of 3 mg/kg nivolumab before resection. Patients without progression got a fourth dose around day 43.

The method was immunoSEQ multiplex PCR; TCRdb's version includes in-frame clones alone and lacks a portion of them. Counted here are 60,000 to 75,000 clones, 65% to 80% occurring once; the ten biggest clones make up roughly 2.6%. V lost 2 bases to trimming and J lost 0 bases, with 8 bases between them. CDR1 is MDHEN and CDR2 is SYDVKM in the germline V gene. CDR3 length equals 15 residues. The table lists this clone with a few counts. Antigen: not known. Findings and caveats of the study: After neoadjuvant nivolumab, PBMC T cell clonality was significantly higher in non-responders than responders.

This TCR was sampled from a person aged 40 to 85 with oral cavity squamous cell carcinoma. The V and J genes are TRBV28 and TRBJ1-3; D is uncertain. This material consisted of PBMCs, taken before nivolumab (anti-PD-1) treatment. The CDR3 spells CASSLPVTSGNTIYF. CDR3 DNA sequence: TGTGCCAGCAGTTTACCGGTGACCTCTGGAAACACCATATATTTT.